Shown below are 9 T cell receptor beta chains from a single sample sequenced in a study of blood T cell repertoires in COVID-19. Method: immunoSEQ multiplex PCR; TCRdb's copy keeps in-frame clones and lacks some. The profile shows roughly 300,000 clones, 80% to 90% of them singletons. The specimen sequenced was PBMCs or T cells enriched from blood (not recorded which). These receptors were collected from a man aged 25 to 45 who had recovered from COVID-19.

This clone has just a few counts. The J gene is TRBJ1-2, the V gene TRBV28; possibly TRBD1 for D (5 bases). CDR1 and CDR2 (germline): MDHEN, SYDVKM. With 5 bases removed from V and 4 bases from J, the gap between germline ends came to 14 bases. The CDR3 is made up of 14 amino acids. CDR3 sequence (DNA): TGTGCCAGCAGTCCATTTAGGGGTCTCTATGGCTACACCTTC. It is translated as CASSPFRGLYGYTF.

Here the CDR3 reads CASSPTIGTGREDEQFF. The CDR3 bases are TGTGCCAGCAGCCCCACCATAGGGACAGGGAGAGAGGATGAGCAGTTCTTC. The J gene is TRBJ2-1, the V gene TRBV21-1; TRBD1, as called in the table, went unchecked against the DNA. TRBV21-1 counts as a pseudogene. The CDR3 has 17 residues.

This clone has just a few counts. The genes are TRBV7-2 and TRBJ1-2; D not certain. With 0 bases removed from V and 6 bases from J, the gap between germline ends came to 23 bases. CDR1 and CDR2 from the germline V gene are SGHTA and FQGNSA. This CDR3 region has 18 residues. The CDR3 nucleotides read TGTGCCAGCAGCTTAGCCGGAGGGTTTGAGCTTCCTACCCATGGCTACACCTTC. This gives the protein CASSLAGGFELPTHGYTF.

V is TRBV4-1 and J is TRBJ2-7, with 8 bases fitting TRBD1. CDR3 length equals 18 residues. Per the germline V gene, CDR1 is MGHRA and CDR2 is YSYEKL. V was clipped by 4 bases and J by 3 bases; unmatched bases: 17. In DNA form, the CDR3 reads TGCGCCAGCAGCCCACTTCCGGGACAGGCCACTACCGACTACGAGCAGTACTTC. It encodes CASSPLPGQATTDYEQYF.

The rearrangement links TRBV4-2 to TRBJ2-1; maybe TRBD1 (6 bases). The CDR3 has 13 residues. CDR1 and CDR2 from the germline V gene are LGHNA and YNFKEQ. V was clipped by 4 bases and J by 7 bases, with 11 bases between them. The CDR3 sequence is CASSPNRANEQFF. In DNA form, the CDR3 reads TGTGCCAGCAGCCCGAACAGGGCGAATGAGCAGTTCTTC.

The chain's CDR3 is CASSFYAPGLVLYEQYF. As DNA, the CDR3 is TGTGCCAGCAGCTTCTACGCTCCGGGACTAGTTCTCTACGAGCAGTACTTC. The chain links TRBV11-2 to TRBJ2-7; 8 nucleotides agree with TRBD2. This CDR3 comprises 17 residues. Germline trimming cut 3 bases from V and 3 bases from J; bases unmatched to any gene: 13. Germline loops: CDR1 SGHAT, CDR2 FQNNGV.

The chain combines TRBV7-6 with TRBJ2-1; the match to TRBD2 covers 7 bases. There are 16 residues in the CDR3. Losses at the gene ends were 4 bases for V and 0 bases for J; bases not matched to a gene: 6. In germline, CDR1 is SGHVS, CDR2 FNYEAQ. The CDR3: CASSSSGTSSYNEQFF. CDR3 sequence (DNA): TGTGCCAGCAGCTCAAGCGGGACCAGCTCCTACAATGAGCAGTTCTTC.

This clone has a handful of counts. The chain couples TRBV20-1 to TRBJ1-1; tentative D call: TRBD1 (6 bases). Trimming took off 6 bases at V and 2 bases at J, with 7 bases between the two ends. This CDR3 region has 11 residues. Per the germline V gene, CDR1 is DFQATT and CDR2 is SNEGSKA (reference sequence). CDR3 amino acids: CSAGTNTEAFF. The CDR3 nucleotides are TGCAGTGCCGGGACAAACACTGAAGCTTTCTTT.

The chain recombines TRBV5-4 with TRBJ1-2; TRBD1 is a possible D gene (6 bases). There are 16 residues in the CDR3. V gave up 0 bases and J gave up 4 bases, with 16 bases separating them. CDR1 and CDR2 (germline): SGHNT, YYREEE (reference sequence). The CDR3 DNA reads TGTGCCAGCAGCTTGGAGTATGATTTAGGGGGCTATGGCTACACCTTC. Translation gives CASSLEYDLGGYGYTF.